Listed below are T cell receptor beta chains from one sample, sequenced in a study of a mutant IDH1 vaccine in newly diagnosed glioma. Antigens for these TCRs are unknown. Only in-frame clones appear in the TCRdb table, and some are missing; sequencing was by immunoSEQ multiplex PCR. The sample carries tens of thousands of clones, roughly 77% recorded once. This sample comprised PBMCs, obtained from a glioma patient whose treatment included an IDH1 peptide vaccine. These receptor sequences come from a woman between 35 and 50 years old with glioma. Some clones in this sample may be carry-over from other donors' samples. Each CDR3 is given with its conserved first and last residue. D genes are given only for firm matches. A row's size may be missing; if present it is once, few, many or a size class.

d_call clone_size j_call v_call cdr3_aa
. few TRBJ1-1 TRBV27 CASSLSNGMNTEAFF
TRBD1 . TRBJ2-2 TRBV10-3 CAIRPGQGTGELFF
TRBD1 . TRBJ2-1 TRBV7-9 CASSPGTGRNEQFF
TRBD1 few TRBJ1-2 TRBV5-1 CASSLSGQGRMGGYTF
. . TRBJ2-6 TRBV5-1 CASTGSISGANVLTF
TRBD1 . TRBJ2-7 TRBV25-1 CASSPGQGDEQYF
. . TRBJ1-1 TRBV6-1 CASLQDGTGTEAFF
. . TRBJ2-6 TRBV30 CAWSRGRARSGANVLTF
TRBD1 . TRBJ2-5 TRBV7-6 CASSFLPPTGGQETQYF
. . TRBJ1-1 TRBV7-2 CASSLTVGAVEAFF
. once TRBJ1-2 TRBV29-1 CSVGGAGEPYGYTF
TRBD1 once TRBJ1-1 TRBV28 CASNQGRTGGARLDTEAFF
TRBD1 . TRBJ2-5 TRBV2 CASSEATGKETQYF
. . TRBJ1-1 TRBV7-2 CASSFSGSTEAFF
. . TRBJ2-7 TRBV28 CATLGYSYEQYF
. . TRBJ1-1 TRBV19 CATERGNTEAFF
. . TRBJ2-3 TRBV7-9 CASSLELAIADTQYF
. . TRBJ1-1 TRBV5-1 CASSLDGSVPLPFF
. . TRBJ1-2 TRBV13 CASSANRDGYTF
TRBD2 . TRBJ2-2 TRBV10-3 CAISKGLAGGMITGELFF
. . TRBJ1-1 TRBV7-9 CASSLEPNTEAFF
. . TRBJ1-3 TRBV7-8 CASSLGTTGNTIYF
. . TRBJ1-5 TRBV5-8 CASSLGGGNQPQHF
TRBD1 . TRBJ1-1 TRBV7-9 CASSRTGETEAFF
. once TRBJ1-1 TRBV7-2 CASSLGPRNTEAFF
. . TRBJ2-3 TRBV7-2 CASSPLAGGDTQYF
TRBD2 . TRBJ2-1 TRBV2 CASKVWGLDTPPYNEQFF
TRBD1 . TRBJ2-7 TRBV4-1 CASSQVDRVGYEQYF
. once TRBJ1-2 TRBV10-2 CASSDKGVNYGYTF
. . TRBJ1-1 TRBV7-8 CASSPGRLSTEAFF
TRBD1 . TRBJ2-3 TRBV2 CASSDRLGQGSTDTQYF
TRBD1 . TRBJ1-6 TRBV9 CASSGYRGRNSPLHF
. . TRBJ1-5 TRBV5-4 CASSPERGQPQHF